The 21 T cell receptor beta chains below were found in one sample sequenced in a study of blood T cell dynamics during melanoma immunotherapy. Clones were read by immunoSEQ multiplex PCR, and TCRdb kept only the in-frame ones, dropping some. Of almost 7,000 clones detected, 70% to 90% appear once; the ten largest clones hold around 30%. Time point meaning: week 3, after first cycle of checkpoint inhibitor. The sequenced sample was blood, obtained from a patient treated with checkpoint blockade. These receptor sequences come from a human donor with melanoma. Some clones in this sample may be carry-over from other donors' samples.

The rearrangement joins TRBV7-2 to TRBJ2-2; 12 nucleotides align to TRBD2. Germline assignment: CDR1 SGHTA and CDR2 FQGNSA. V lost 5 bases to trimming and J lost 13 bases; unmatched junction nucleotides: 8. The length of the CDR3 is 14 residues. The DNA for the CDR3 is TGTGCCAGCAGCCGGACTAGCGGGGCTCGCGTGCTGTTTTTT. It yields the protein CASSRTSGARVLFF. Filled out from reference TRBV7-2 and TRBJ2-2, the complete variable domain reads GAGVSQSPSNKVTEKGKDVELRCDPISGHTALYWYRQSLGQGLEFLIYFQGNSAPDKSGLPSDRFSAERTGGSVSTLTIQRTQQEDSAVYLCASSRTSGARVLFFGEGSRLTVL.

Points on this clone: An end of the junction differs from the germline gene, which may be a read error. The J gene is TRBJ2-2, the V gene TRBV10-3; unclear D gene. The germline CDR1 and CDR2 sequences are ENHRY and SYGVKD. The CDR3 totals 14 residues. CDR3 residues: CASSESTVTGELFF. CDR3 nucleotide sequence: TGCGCCAGCAGTGAGTCGACCGTCACCGGGGAGCTGTTTTTT.

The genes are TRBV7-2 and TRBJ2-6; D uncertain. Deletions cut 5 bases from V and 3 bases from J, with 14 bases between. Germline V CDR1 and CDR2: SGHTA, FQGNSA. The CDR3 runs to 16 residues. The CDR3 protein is CASSPFPPYGANVLTF. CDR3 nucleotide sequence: TGTGCCAGCAGCCCCTTTCCCCCCTATGGGGCCAACGTCCTGACTTTC.

Here the CDR3 DNA reads TGTGCCAGCAGTGTTTTGCTAGCGGGTGAGAATGAGCAGTTCTTC. Residues: CASSVLLAGENEQFF. The chain links TRBV2 to TRBJ2-1, with TRBD2 matching over 8 bases. The germline CDR1 and CDR2 sequences are SNHLY and FYNNEI. V lost 4 bases and J lost 7; bases outside the gene matches: 9. This CDR3 contains 15 residues.

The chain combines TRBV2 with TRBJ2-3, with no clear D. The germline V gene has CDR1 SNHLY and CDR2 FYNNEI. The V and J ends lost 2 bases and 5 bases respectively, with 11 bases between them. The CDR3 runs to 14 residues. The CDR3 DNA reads TGTGCCAGCAGTGAAACGCACAGAGGAGATACGCAGTATTTT. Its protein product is CASSETHRGDTQYF.

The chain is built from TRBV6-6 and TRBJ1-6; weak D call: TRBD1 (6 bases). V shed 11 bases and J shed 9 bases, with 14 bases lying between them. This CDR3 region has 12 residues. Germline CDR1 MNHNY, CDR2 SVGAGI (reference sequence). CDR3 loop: CAAQGLASPLHF. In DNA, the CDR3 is TGTGCCGCCCAGGGGTTGGCTTCACCCCTCCACTTT.

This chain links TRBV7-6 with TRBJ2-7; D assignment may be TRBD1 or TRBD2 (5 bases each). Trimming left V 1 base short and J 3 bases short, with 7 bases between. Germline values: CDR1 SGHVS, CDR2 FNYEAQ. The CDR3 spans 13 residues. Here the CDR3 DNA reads TGTGCCAGCAGCTTAGGGGGGTACTACGAGCAGTACTTC. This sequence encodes CASSLGGYYEQYF.

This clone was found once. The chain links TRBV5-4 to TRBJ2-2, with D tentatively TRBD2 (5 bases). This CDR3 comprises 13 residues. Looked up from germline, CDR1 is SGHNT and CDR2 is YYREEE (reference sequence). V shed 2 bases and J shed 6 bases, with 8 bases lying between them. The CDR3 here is CASSLGAAGELFF. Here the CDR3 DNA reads TGTGCCAGCAGCTTAGGAGCGGCCGGGGAGCTGTTTTTT. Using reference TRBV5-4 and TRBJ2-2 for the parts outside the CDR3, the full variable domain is ETGVTQSPTHLIKTRGQQVTLRCSSQSGHNTVSWYQQALGQGPQFIFQYYREEENGRGNFPPRFSGLQFPNYSSELNVNALELDDSALYLCASSLGAAGELFFGEGSRLTVL.

The CDR3 sequence is CASSPEGRLAGGETQYF. The CDR3 DNA sequence: TGCGCCAGCAGCCCGGAGGGAAGGCTAGCGGGGGGGGAGACCCAGTACTTC. The V gene is TRBV4-3, the J gene TRBJ2-5; 12 bases map to TRBD2. Trimming at V came to 4 bases and at J to 5 bases, leaving 11 bases not matched to a gene. The CDR3 length is 17 residues. Germline CDR1 reads LGHNA; CDR2 reads YSLEER.

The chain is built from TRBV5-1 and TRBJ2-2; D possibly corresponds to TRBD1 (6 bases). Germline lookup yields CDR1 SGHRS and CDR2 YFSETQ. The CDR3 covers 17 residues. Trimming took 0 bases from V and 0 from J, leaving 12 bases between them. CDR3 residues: CASSLARGGSNTGELFF. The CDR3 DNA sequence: TGCGCCAGCAGCTTGGCCCGAGGGGGTTCGAACACCGGGGAGCTGTTTTTT.

The CDR3, as DNA: TGTGCCAGCAGCGGTCTGGGGCAGCGAGCTTTCTTT. It yields the protein CASSGLGQRAFF. V and J are TRBV9 and TRBJ1-1; D is possibly TRBD1 (5 bases). The CDR3 is 12 amino acids. Germline CDR1 reads SGDLS; CDR2 reads YYNGEE. V was trimmed by 3 bases and J by 10 bases, leaving 13 bases between them.

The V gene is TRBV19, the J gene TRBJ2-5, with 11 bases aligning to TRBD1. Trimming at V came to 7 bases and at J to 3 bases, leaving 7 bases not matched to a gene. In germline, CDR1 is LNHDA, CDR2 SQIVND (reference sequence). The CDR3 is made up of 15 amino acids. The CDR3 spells CASKAGTGGKETQYF. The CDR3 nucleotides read TGTGCCAGTAAAGCCGGGACAGGGGGAAAAGAGACCCAGTACTTC. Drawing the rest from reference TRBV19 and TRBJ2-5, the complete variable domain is DGGITQSPKYLFRKEGQNVTLSCEQNLNHDAMYWYRQDPGQGLRLIYYSQIVNDFQKGDIAEGYSVSREKKESFPLTVTSAQKNPTAFYLCASKAGTGGKETQYFGPGTRLLVL.

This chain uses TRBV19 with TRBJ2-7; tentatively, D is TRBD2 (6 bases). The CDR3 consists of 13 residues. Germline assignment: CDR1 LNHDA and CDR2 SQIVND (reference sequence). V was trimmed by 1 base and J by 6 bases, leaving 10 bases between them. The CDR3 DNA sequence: TGTGCCAGTAGTATAGCGTCCGGGAGCGAGCAGTACTTC. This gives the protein CASSIASGSEQYF. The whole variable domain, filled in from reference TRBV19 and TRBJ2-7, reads DGGITQSPKYLFRKEGQNVTLSCEQNLNHDAMYWYRQDPGQGLRLIYYSQIVNDFQKGDIAEGYSVSREKKESFPLTVTSAQKNPTAFYLCASSIASGSEQYFGPGTRLTVT.

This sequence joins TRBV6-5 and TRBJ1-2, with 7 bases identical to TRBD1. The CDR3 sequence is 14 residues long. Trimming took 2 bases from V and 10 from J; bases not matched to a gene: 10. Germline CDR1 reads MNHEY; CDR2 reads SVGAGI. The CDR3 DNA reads TGTGCCAGCAGTTACAGCGTGCGGGACAGTCCCTACACCTTC. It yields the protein CASSYSVRDSPYTF.

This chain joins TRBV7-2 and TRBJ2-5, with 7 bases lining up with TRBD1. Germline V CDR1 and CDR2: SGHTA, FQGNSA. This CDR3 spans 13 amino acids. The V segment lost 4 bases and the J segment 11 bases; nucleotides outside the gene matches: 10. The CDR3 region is CASSWATGNKQYF. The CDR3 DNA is TGTGCCAGCAGCTGGGCGACAGGGAATAAGCAGTACTTC.

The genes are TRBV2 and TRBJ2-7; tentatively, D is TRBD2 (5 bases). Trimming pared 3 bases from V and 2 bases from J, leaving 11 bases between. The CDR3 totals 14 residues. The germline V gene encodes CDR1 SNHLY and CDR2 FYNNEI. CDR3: CASSDQTGTYEQYF. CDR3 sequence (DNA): TGTGCCAGCAGTGATCAGACGGGGACCTACGAGCAGTACTTC. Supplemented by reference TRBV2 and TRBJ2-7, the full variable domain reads EPEVTQTPSHQVTQMGQEVILRCVPISNHLYFYWYRQILGQKVEFLVSFYNNEISEKSEIFDDQFSVERPDGSNFTLKIRSTKLEDSAMYFCASSDQTGTYEQYFGPGTRLTVT.

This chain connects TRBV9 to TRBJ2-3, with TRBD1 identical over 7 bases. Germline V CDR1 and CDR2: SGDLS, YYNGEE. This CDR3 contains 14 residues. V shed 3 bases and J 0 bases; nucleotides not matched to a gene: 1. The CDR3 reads CASSDRGSTDTQYF. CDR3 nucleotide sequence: TGTGCCAGCAGCGACAGGGGTAGCACAGATACGCAGTATTTT.

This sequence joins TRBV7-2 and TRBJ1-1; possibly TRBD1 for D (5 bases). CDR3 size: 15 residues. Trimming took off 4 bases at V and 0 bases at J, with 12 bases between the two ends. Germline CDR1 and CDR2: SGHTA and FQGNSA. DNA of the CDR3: TGTGCCAGCAGCTGGGAAAGACAGTTGAACACTGAAGCTTTCTTT. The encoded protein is CASSWERQLNTEAFF.

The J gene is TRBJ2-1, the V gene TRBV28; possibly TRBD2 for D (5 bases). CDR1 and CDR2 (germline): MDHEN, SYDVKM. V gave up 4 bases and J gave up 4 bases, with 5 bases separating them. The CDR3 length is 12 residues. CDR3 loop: CASSWEYNEQFF. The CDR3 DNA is TGTGCCAGCAGTTGGGAGTACAATGAGCAGTTCTTC.

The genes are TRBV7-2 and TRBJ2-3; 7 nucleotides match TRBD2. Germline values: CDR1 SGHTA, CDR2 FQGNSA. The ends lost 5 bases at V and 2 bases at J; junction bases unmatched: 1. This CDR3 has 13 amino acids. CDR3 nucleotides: TGTGCCAGCAGCGGGGGGGTCACAGATACGCAGTATTTT. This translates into CASSGGVTDTQYF.

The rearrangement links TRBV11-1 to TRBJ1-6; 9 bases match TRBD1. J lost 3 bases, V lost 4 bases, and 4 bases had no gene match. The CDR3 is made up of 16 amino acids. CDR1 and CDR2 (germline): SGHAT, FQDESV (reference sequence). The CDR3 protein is CASSWDRELYNSPLHF. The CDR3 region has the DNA TGTGCCAGCAGCTGGGACAGGGAGCTCTATAATTCACCCCTCCACTTT.